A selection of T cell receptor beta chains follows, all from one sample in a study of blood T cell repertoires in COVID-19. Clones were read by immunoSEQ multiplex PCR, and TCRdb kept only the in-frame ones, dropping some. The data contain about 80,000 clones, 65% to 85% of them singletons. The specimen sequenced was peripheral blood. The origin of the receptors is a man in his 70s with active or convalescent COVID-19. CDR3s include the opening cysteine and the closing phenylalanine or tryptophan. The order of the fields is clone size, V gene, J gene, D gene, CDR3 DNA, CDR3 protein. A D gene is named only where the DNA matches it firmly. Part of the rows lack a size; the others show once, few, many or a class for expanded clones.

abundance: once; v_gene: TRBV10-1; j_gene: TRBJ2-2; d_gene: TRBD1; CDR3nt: TGCGCCAGCAGTCCAGGGGGTACAGTCACCGGGGAGCTGTTTTTT; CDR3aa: CASSPGGTVTGELFF
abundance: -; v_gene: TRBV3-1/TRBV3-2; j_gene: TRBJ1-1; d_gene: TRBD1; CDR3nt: TGTGCCAGCAGGCGAGGACAGGGAGAAACTGAAGCTTTCTTT; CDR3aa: CASRRGQGETEAFF
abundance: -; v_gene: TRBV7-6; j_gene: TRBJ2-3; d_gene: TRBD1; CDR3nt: TGTGCCAGCAGCCAAATGACAGGGGGCACAGATACGCAGTATTTT; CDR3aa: CASSQMTGGTDTQYF
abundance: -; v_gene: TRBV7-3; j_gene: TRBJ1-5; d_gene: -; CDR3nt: TGTGCCAGCAGCCCAAATCAGCCCCAGCATTTT; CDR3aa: CASSPNQPQHF
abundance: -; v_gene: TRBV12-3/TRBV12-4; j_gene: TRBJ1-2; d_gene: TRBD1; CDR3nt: TGTGCCAGCAGTTTTCGGACAGGCTATGGCTACACCTTC; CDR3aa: CASSFRTGYGYTF
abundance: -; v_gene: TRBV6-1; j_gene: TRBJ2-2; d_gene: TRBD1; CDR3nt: TGTGCCAGCAGTGAGGGGACAGGGTACACCGGGGAGCTGTTTTTT; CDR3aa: CASSEGTGYTGELFF
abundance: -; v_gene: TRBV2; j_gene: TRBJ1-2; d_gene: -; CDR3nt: TGTGCCAGCAGTGAAGCGCGGATGAAGTATGGCTACACCTTC; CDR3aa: CASSEARMKYGYTF
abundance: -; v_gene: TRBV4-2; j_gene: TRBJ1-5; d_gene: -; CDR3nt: TGTGCCAGCAGCCAAGAGGAGCAGGACAGAAATCAGCCCCAGCATTTT; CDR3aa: CASSQEEQDRNQPQHF
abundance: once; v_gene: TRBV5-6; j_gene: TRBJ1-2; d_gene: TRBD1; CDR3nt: TGTGCCAGCAGCTGGAGGACAGGGGAAGGCTACACCTTC; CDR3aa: CASSWRTGEGYTF
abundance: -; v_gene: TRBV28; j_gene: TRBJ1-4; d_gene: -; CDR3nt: TGTGCCAGCAGTGCAACACACCAGGAAAAACTGTTTTTT; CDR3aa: CASSATHQEKLFF
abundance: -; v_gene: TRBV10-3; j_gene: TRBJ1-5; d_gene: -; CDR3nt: TGTGCCACCCAATCGGGAATTAGCAATCAGCCCCAGCATTTT; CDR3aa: CATQSGISNQPQHF
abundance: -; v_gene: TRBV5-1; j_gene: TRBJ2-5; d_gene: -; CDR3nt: TGCGCCAGCAGCTTGGTTCCAGGATCACAAGAGACCCAGTACTTC; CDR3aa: CASSLVPGSQETQYF
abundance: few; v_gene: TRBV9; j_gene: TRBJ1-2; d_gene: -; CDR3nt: TGTGCCAGCAGCGTCCGGGATTTATATGGCTACACCTTC; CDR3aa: CASSVRDLYGYTF
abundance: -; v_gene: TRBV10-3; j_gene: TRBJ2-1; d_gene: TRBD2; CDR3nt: TGTGCCATCAGTGACCCCAGTGTAGGCGGGGGGTTGAATGAGCAGTTCTTC; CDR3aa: CAISDPSVGGGLNEQFF
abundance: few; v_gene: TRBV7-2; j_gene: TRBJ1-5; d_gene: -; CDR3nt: TGTGCCAGCAGCGTACAAAACGATCAGCCCCAGCATTTT; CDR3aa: CASSVQNDQPQHF